This TCR beta chain was identified in a study of T cell repertoires in cytomegalovirus infection. The overall study: Selected CMV epitopes included recently identified HLA-C-restricted ones as well as well-studied HLA-B-restricted ones. Shared public TCR beta signatures pointed to both CMV infection and a matching HLA type. Study-wide results and caveats: People with CMV and the relevant HLA were identified by cumulative public TCR beta family frequency.

Germline CDR1 SGHAT, CDR2 FQNNGV. Trimming at V came to 4 bases and at J to 9 bases, leaving 13 bases not matched to a gene. The CDR3 sequence is 16 residues long. MiXCR was run by TCRdb on the reads, yielding one entry per CDR3 protein. The sample includes about 330,000 distinct CDR3 sequences, approximately 30% seen only once; the top ten take 13%. As regards this clonotype: Its antigen is unidentified.

The material was cultured PBMCs, obtained from culture after CMV antigen stimulation. This clonotype was obtained from a human donor in good health (CMV status not recorded). Some clones in this sample may be carry-over from other donors' samples. The chain employs TRBV11-2 and TRBJ2-1; 9 bases fit TRBD1. The CDR3 DNA sequence: TGTGCCAGCAGCTGGGGAGGACAGGGGAGTTTGATTGAGCAGTTCTTC. Translated: CASSWGGQGSLIEQFF.